Listed here is a single TCR beta chain. Its specificity is unknown. Time point: week 47, end of study. A 20-mer mutant IDH1 peptide at 300 ug was injected subcutaneously with topical imiquimod. The data were taken from a study of a mutant IDH1 vaccine in newly diagnosed glioma. At the level of the study: The start of vaccination came 4-6 weeks after radiotherapy alone, or with temozolomide cycles. Study results and limitations: Vaccination induced immune responses in roughly 93% of patients.

The CDR3 runs to 13 residues. Germline V lookup: CDR1 MNHNY, CDR2 SVGAGI (reference sequence). Trimming took 6 bases from V and 0 from J, leaving 8 bases between them. Generated by immunoSEQ multiplex PCR, the TCRdb table keeps only in-frame clones and is missing some. The table shows some 87,000 clones, with roughly four fifths occurring only once. This chain joins TRBV6-6 and TRBJ1-1; no clear D. The sample in question was PBMCs, obtained from a glioma patient whose treatment included an IDH1 peptide vaccine. The sequence was collected from a man in his forties with glioma. The CDR3: CASRETVNTEAFF. In nucleotides, the CDR3 is TGTGCCAGCAGAGAGACGGTGAACACTGAAGCTTTCTTT.